Listed here are 23 T cell receptor beta chains from one sample, sequenced in a study of blood T cell repertoires in COVID-19. Method: immunoSEQ multiplex PCR; TCRdb's copy keeps in-frame clones and lacks some. Of 150,000 to 200,000 clones listed, over 75% were seen once; the top ten hold less than 1.5%. Sample: PBMCs or T cells enriched from blood (not recorded which). These receptors originate from a human donor with acute COVID-19. The donor label of this sample is uncertain.

The chain combines TRBV18 with TRBJ2-5, with D perhaps matching TRBD2 (7 bases). The CDR3 spans 15 residues. Trimming removed 3 bases from V and 5 bases from J, with 16 bases in between. Germline-derived CDR1 and CDR2 are KGHSH and LQKENI. The CDR3 nucleotides are TGTGCCAGCTCACCTCCAAACGGGGGGCAGGAGACCCAGTACTTC. This translates into CASSPPNGGQETQYF.

This clone was picked up one time. The chain has TRBV2 and TRBJ1-2; 10 bases are shared with TRBD1. The length of the CDR3 is 14 residues. Germline CDR1 and CDR2: SNHLY and FYNNEI. J gave up 6 bases and V 5 bases, and 6 bases lay outside the gene matches. The CDR3 region has the DNA TGTGCCAGCAGTTCAGACAGGGGGCAAAATGGCTACACCTTC. Amino acid sequence: CASSSDRGQNGYTF. Variable domain in full (rest from reference TRBV2 and TRBJ1-2): EPEVTQTPSHQVTQMGQEVILRCVPISNHLYFYWYRQILGQKVEFLVSFYNNEISEKSEIFDDQFSVERPDGSNFTLKIRSTKLEDSAMYFCASSSDRGQNGYTFGSGTRLTVV.

This chain uses TRBV5-1 with TRBJ2-1; TRBD1 agrees at 9 bases. V was clipped by 0 bases and J by 9 bases; unmatched bases: 7. Germline loops: CDR1 SGHRS, CDR2 YFSETQ. The CDR3 sequence is 15 residues long. The CDR3 region is CASSLGTGGGGEQFF. CDR3 bases: TGCGCCAGCAGCTTGGGTACAGGGGGCGGTGGTGAGCAGTTCTTC. Variable domain in full (rest from reference TRBV5-1 and TRBJ2-1): KAGVTQTPRYLIKTRGQQVTLSCSPISGHRSVSWYQQTPGQGLQFLFEYFSETQRNKGNFPGRFSGRQFSNSRSEMNVSTLELGDSALYLCASSLGTGGGGEQFFGPGTRLTVL.

V usage is TRBV24-1 and J usage is TRBJ2-3, with 8 bases identical to TRBD2. The V segment lost 2 bases and the J segment 1 base; nucleotides outside the gene matches: 1. CDR1 and CDR2 (germline): KGHDR, SFDVKD. The CDR3 spans 15 residues. The CDR3 coding sequence is TGTGCCACCAGTGATTCGACTAGCGGCACAGATACGCAGTATTTT. Protein product: CATSDSTSGTDTQYF.

The J gene is TRBJ2-5, the V gene TRBV4-2, with TRBD2 matching 9 bases. Per germline, CDR1 LGHNA and CDR2 YNFKEQ. The CDR3 is 18 residues long. Trimming took 5 bases from V and 4 from J; bases not matched to a gene: 17. CDR3 nucleotides: TGTGCCAGCAGCACACATACTGGGCCGCGGGGGGGATTAGAGACCCAGTACTTC. This sequence encodes CASSTHTGPRGGLETQYF.

In this sample, this clone turned up once. The chain combines TRBV6-5 with TRBJ2-5, with 10 bases matching TRBD2. The CDR3 runs 16 residues. Germline trimming cut 0 bases from V and 4 bases from J; bases unmatched to any gene: 5. CDR1 and CDR2 (germline): MNHEY, SVGAGI. The CDR3: CASSYSRTSGPETQYF. CDR3 nucleotides: TGTGCCAGCAGTTACTCCAGGACTAGCGGTCCAGAGACCCAGTACTTC.

Concerning this clone itself: Other DNA sequences in the same sample also yield this CDR3. The chain carries TRBV11-2 and TRBJ2-3, with 7 positions matching TRBD2. The CDR3 contains 15 residues. With 1 base clipped from V and 4 bases from J, the junction kept 5 bases outside the gene matches. CDR1 is SGHAT, CDR2 FQNNGV, per germline. The chain's CDR3 is CASSLVGGGADTQYF. DNA of the CDR3: TGTGCCAGCAGCTTAGTGGGCGGGGGTGCAGATACGCAGTATTTT.

This clone was detected only once. The same CDR3 is also encoded by other DNA sequences in this sample. In DNA form, the CDR3 reads TGTGCCAGTAGTCAGGGCGCGGATCAGCCCCAGCATTTT. Translation: CASSQGADQPQHF. The chain carries TRBV19 and TRBJ1-5, with D perhaps TRBD1 (5 bases). Germline assignment: CDR1 LNHDA and CDR2 SQIVND (reference sequence). This CDR3 region has 13 residues. V was trimmed by 5 bases and J by 5 bases, leaving 10 bases between them. Full variable domain (outside the CDR3, taken from reference TRBV19 and TRBJ1-5): DGGITQSPKYLFRKEGQNVTLSCEQNLNHDAMYWYRQDPGQGLRLIYYSQIVNDFQKGDIAEGYSVSREKKESFPLTVTSAQKNPTAFYLCASSQGADQPQHFGDGTRLSIL.

The rearrangement joins TRBV6-5 to TRBJ1-6; 8 bases match TRBD1. Germline V CDR1 and CDR2: MNHEY, SVGAGI. V lost 5 bases and J lost 8; bases outside the gene matches: 8. This CDR3 is 15 amino acids long. The chain's CDR3 is CASSLGTGRDSPLHF. Written as DNA, the CDR3 is TGTGCCAGCAGTCTAGGGACAGGAAGGGATTCACCCCTCCACTTT.

The chain uses TRBV4-1 and TRBJ2-7; D uncertain. Trimming removed 0 bases at V and 4 bases at J, with 10 bases between. This CDR3 has 14 amino acids. Germline V CDR1 and CDR2: MGHRA, YSYEKL. DNA for the CDR3: TGCGCCAGCAGCCAAGATCCCCAGTCATACGAGCAGTACTTC. Translated: CASSQDPQSYEQYF.

Only a few counts were recorded for this clone. The chain employs TRBV10-3 and TRBJ2-7; no definite D call. From germline, CDR1 is ENHRY and CDR2 SYGVKD. Deletions cut 0 bases from V and 3 bases from J, with 6 bases between. CDR3 length equals 13 residues. The CDR3: CAISESGGYEQYF. Written as DNA, the CDR3 is TGTGCCATCAGTGAGTCAGGCGGCTACGAGCAGTACTTC.

This chain uses TRBV28 with TRBJ2-2; 11 bases fit TRBD1. This CDR3 comprises 16 residues. J was trimmed by 7 bases and V by 7 bases; bases with no gene match: 11. The germline V gene encodes CDR1 MDHEN and CDR2 SYDVKM. This CDR3 is CASTLGGTGGFGELFF. CDR3 bases: TGTGCCAGCACCCTGGGCGGGACAGGGGGTTTCGGGGAGCTGTTTTTT.

The chain uses TRBV4-1 and TRBJ2-1; possible D gene TRBD1, 5 bases. Per the germline V gene, CDR1 is MGHRA and CDR2 is YSYEKL. The germline V and J ends were trimmed by 4 bases and 1 base, with 14 bases remaining between them. The CDR3 has 16 residues. CDR3: CASSLAGSSSYNEQFF. The CDR3 region has the DNA TGCGCCAGCAGCCTAGCAGGGTCATCTTCCTACAATGAGCAGTTCTTC.

This chain connects TRBV12-3 or TRBV12-4 to TRBJ2-7; 7 nucleotides agree with TRBD1. This CDR3 has 13 amino acids. The junction had 2 bases not matched to a gene; V was cut back by 4 bases and J by 2 bases. This chain's CDR3 is CASSSQGAYEQYF. Written as DNA, the CDR3 is TGTGCCAGCAGTTCGCAGGGGGCCTACGAGCAGTACTTC.

The chain combines TRBV29-1 with TRBJ2-5; 10 positions match TRBD1. The CDR3 length is 13 residues. The V and J ends lost 4 bases and 6 bases, in that order; junction bases with no gene match: 5. From germline, CDR1 is SQVTM and CDR2 ANQGSEA. CDR3: CSVVGQGLKTQYF. The DNA for the CDR3 is TGCAGCGTTGTGGGACAGGGGTTGAAGACCCAGTACTTC.

The J gene is TRBJ2-2, the V gene TRBV7-2; TRBD2 agrees at 15 bases. Germline CDR1 SGHTA, CDR2 FQGNSA. The V segment lost 5 bases and the J segment 6 bases; nucleotides outside the gene matches: 10. The CDR3 spans 18 residues. CDR3 in amino acids: CASSRGLAGGPSAGELFF. CDR3 nucleotide sequence: TGTGCCAGCAGCCGCGGACTAGCGGGGGGGCCGTCGGCCGGGGAGCTGTTTTTT.

The chain combines TRBV18 with TRBJ2-7; no reliable D call. The CDR3 runs 13 residues. V gave up 0 bases and J gave up 5 bases, with 8 bases separating them. CDR1 KGHSH and CDR2 LQKENI come from the germline V gene. CDR3 sequence (DNA): TGTGCCAGCTCACCACCTAATGAGGACGAGCAGTACTTC. Protein sequence: CASSPPNEDEQYF.

The chain has TRBV11-1 and TRBJ1-1; TRBD1 matches 9 bases. The V gene end was trimmed by 7 bases and the J gene end by 3 bases; junction bases not matched to a gene: 6. The CDR3 is made up of 14 amino acids. Germline CDR1 and CDR2: SGHAT and FQDESV (reference sequence). CDR3 DNA sequence: TGTGCCAGCAACCCGGGACAGGGATACACTGAAGCTTTCTTT. This translates into CASNPGQGYTEAFF.

The chain joins TRBV19 to TRBJ1-6; 8 nucleotides agree with TRBD1. There are 14 residues in the CDR3. Trimming took 8 bases from V and 5 from J; bases not matched to a gene: 5. Germline CDR1 is LNHDA and CDR2 is SQIVND (reference sequence). For the CDR3, the DNA is TGTGCCAGTGATACAGGGGGGAATAATTCACCCCTCCACTTT. This gives the protein CASDTGGNNSPLHF.

The chain joins TRBV10-3 to TRBJ1-2; 7 nucleotides match TRBD1. This CDR3 has 15 amino acids. Germline assignment: CDR1 ENHRY and CDR2 SYGVKD. V gave up 6 bases and J gave up 13 bases; unmatched junction bases: 20. The CDR3 protein is CAIRTLQGDLASSTF. In nucleotides, the CDR3 is TGTGCCATCAGAACTCTTCAGGGGGACCTCGCCTCGAGCACCTTC.

This CDR3 reads CASSSLGGWNTEAFF. In DNA form, the CDR3 reads TGTGCCAGCAGCTCTCTCGGAGGATGGAACACTGAAGCTTTCTTT. This chain joins TRBV11-2 and TRBJ1-1; D remains unclear. Trimming took off 4 bases at V and 1 base at J, with 13 bases between the two ends. This CDR3 region has 15 residues. Germline V gives CDR1 SGHAT, CDR2 FQNNGV.

The chain carries TRBV9 and TRBJ2-1; 7 bases match TRBD1. The V and J ends lost 0 bases and 2 bases, in that order; junction bases with no gene match: 5. CDR1 and CDR2 from the germline V gene are SGDLS and YYNGEE. The CDR3 runs to 16 residues. The CDR3 DNA sequence: TGTGCCAGCAGCGTAGGAGGGGGCGGGCCCTACAATGAGCAGTTCTTC. Residues: CASSVGGGGPYNEQFF.

At least ten counts were recorded for this clone. This chain uses TRBV2 with TRBJ1-2; unclear D gene. The CDR3 length is 13 residues. CDR1 is SNHLY, CDR2 FYNNEI, per germline. Trimming left V 6 bases short and J 3 bases short, with 11 bases between. CDR3 DNA sequence: TGTGCCAGCAGGTATACAGACGACTATGGCTACACCTTC. Protein product: CASRYTDDYGYTF.